What follows are 22 T cell receptor beta chains derived from one specimen sequenced in a study of T cells in Graves' hyperthyroidism and ophthalmopathy (dated by TCRdb to between 2019 and 2020). The receptor library was made with multiplex PCR. TCRdb names Illumina HiSeq 2000 as the instrument used. TCR beta CDR3 regions were amplified from RNA transcripts. The first round of RT-PCR for the TCR CDR3 was performed with the HTBI primer set and the Qiagen OneStep RT-PCR kit. TCRdb's own reprocessing of the public reads used fastp at Q25 and MiXCR and kept productive beta chains. Under each unique CDR3 protein, matching rows form one entry showing the most common genes and DNA. The sample contains 600,000 to 800,000 distinct CDR3 sequences, approximately 40% of them found a single time. The ten largest clones add up to approximately 31% of the sample. The specimen sequenced was blood. The receptors here all came from a woman aged 40-49 years with Graves' hyperthyroidism.

In the case of this clonotype: A much larger clone lies one base from this, so it may be a read error. The conserved phenylalanine or tryptophan is not found at the CDR3 terminus, so this likely reflects a read error. The V gene is TRBV20-1, the J gene TRBJ1-5; D is unresolved. V lost 1 base and J 3 bases, leaving 7 bases between the germline ends. This CDR3 region has 13 residues. Germline CDR1 DFQATT, CDR2 SNEGSKA (reference sequence). The CDR3 bases are TGCAGTGCTAGAGGAGCCAACAATCAGCCCCAGCATCTT. Residues: CSARGANNQPQHL.

This chain uses TRBV6-6 with TRBJ1-2; perhaps TRBD1 as D (6 bases). The CDR3 contains 15 residues. V shed 5 bases and J shed 3 bases, with 16 bases lying between them. Germline V gives CDR1 MNHNY, CDR2 SVGAGI (reference sequence). The CDR3, as DNA: TGTGCCAGCAGTGAAGGGGGGGCGATTCACTATGGCTACACCTTC. It is translated as CASSEGGAIHYGYTF.

This clonotype was seen at least ten times. The chain has TRBV6-6 and TRBJ1-5; 7 bases map to TRBD1. Germline CDR1 is MNHNY and CDR2 is SVGAGI (reference sequence). CDR3 length: 16 amino acids. Trimming took 5 bases from V and 2 from J; bases not matched to a gene: 9. This chain's CDR3 is CASSRTGAGGNQPQHF. As DNA, the CDR3 is TGTGCCAGCAGTCGAACAGGGGCGGGAGGCAATCAGCCCCAGCATTTT.

This clonotype was seen only a few times. The genes are TRBV2 and TRBJ2-1; TRBD2 aligns across 7 bases. This CDR3 comprises 14 residues. Germline V gene lookup returns CDR1 SNHLY and CDR2 FYNNEI. V lost 6 bases, J lost 7 bases, and 9 bases stayed unmatched. The CDR3 reads CASSGTYGGNEQFF. The CDR3 coding sequence is TGTGCCAGCAGCGGGACGTACGGGGGGAATGAGCAGTTCTTC. Combining the CDR3 with reference TRBV2 and TRBJ2-1 gives the whole variable domain EPEVTQTPSHQVTQMGQEVILRCVPISNHLYFYWYRQILGQKVEFLVSFYNNEISEKSEIFDDQFSVERPDGSNFTLKIRSTKLEDSAMYFCASSGTYGGNEQFFGPGTRLTVL.

The chain joins TRBV13 to TRBJ2-5; the match to TRBD2 covers 8 bases. Trimming took 6 bases from V and 4 from J; bases not matched to a gene: 10. Germline V gene sequence: CDR1 PRHDT, CDR2 FYEKMQ (reference sequence). The CDR3 is 15 residues long. In DNA form, the CDR3 reads TGTGCCAGCAGTGCGGCCGCGGGGGGTGGAGAGACCCAGTACTTC. Protein product: CASSAAAGGGETQYF.

This clonotype has only one observation. DNA of the CDR3: TGTGCCAGCAGCAAACTAGCGGGAGTTTTCGATGAGCAGTTCTTC. Its translation is CASSKLAGVFDEQFF. The chain has TRBV7-2 and TRBJ2-5; 11 nucleotides agree with TRBD2. The J call may not be correct, given that the DNA end is closer to TRBJ2-1. This CDR3 has 15 amino acids. Germline CDR1 SGHTA, CDR2 FQGNSA.

This clonotype appeared a few times. The J gene is TRBJ1-1, the V gene TRBV11-3; D not resolved. The CDR3 runs to 14 residues. CDR1 SGHNT and CDR2 YENEEA come from the germline V gene. V lost 8 bases, J lost 8 bases, and 21 bases lay in between. The CDR3 loop reads CASSPAWAVPEAFF. CDR3 bases: TGTGCCAGCTCACCCGCCTGGGCAGTACCCGAAGCTTTCTTT.

This clonotype has at least ten counts. The V call is TRBV7-9, the J call TRBJ1-1; D possibly corresponds to TRBD1 (6 bases). V was cut by 8 bases and J by 4 bases, with 14 bases left in between. The CDR3 totals 13 residues. Germline V gene lookup returns CDR1 SEHNR and CDR2 FQNEAQ (reference sequence). The CDR3 loop is CASATEGGTEAFF. The DNA of the CDR3 is TGTGCCAGCGCGACGGAGGGGGGCACTGAAGCTTTCTTT. The full variable domain, rest sourced from reference TRBV7-9 and TRBJ1-1, is DTGVSQNPRHKITKRGQNVTFRCDPISEHNRLYWYRQTLGQGPEFLTYFQNEAQLEKSRLLSDRFSAERPKGSFSTLEIQRTEQGDSAMYLCASATEGGTEAFFGQGTRLTVV.

In its sample, this clonotype was seen a few times. The rearrangement joins TRBV5-1 to TRBJ1-4; TRBD1 might be the D (6 bases). The germline V gene has CDR1 SGHRS and CDR2 YFSETQ. V was trimmed by 0 bases and J by 10 bases, leaving 13 bases between them. CDR3 length: 14 amino acids. CDR3 in amino acids: CASSLEGVGGKLFF. For the CDR3, the DNA is TGCGCCAGCAGCTTGGAGGGGGTAGGGGGAAAACTGTTTTTT.

Comment on this clonotype: Just one base apart from a much larger clone, this may be a read error. The chain recombines TRBV12-3 or TRBV12-4 with TRBJ1-1, with no clear D. V lost 11 bases to trimming and J lost 0 bases, with 16 bases between them. CDR3 length equals 14 residues. The CDR3 reads CAGIGRSMNTEAFF. Here the CDR3 DNA reads TGTGCCGGCATTGGCAGATCGATGAACACTGAAGCTTTCTTT.

This chain connects TRBV7-1 to TRBJ2-3; 10 bases match TRBD2. TRBV7-1 is an open reading frame whose function is uncertain. The length of the CDR3 is 15 residues. The V segment lost 3 bases and the J segment 3 bases; nucleotides outside the gene matches: 3. Here the CDR3 reads CASSSPSGSTDTQYF. CDR3 sequence (DNA): TGTGCCAGCAGCTCCCCTAGCGGGAGTACAGATACGCAGTATTTT.

This chain links TRBV25-1 with TRBJ2-7; D gene ambiguous. Germline lookup yields CDR1 MGHDK and CDR2 SYGVNS. Trimming took 8 bases from V and 7 from J, leaving 12 bases between them. CDR3 length equals 11 residues. The CDR3 bases are TGTGCCAGCCCTACTCCTGGTGAGCAGTACTTC. This gives the protein CASPTPGEQYF.

V usage is TRBV19 and J usage is TRBJ2-2; the D call may be TRBD1 or TRBD2 (5 bases each). CDR3 length: 11 residues. Germline V gene sequence: CDR1 LNHDA, CDR2 SQIVND (reference sequence). V lost 6 bases to trimming and J lost 6 bases, with 5 bases between them. This chain's CDR3 is CASRGPGELFF. For the CDR3, the DNA is TGTGCCAGTAGGGGACCCGGGGAGCTGTTTTTT. The whole variable domain, remainder taken from reference TRBV19 and TRBJ2-2, is DGGITQSPKYLFRKEGQNVTLSCEQNLNHDAMYWYRQDPGQGLRLIYYSQIVNDFQKGDIAEGYSVSREKKESFPLTVTSAQKNPTAFYLCASRGPGELFFGEGSRLTVL.

This clonotype was observed at least ten times. The V gene is TRBV9, the J gene TRBJ2-7; D not certain. The germline gives CDR1 SGDLS, CDR2 YYNGEE. Deletions cut 2 bases from V and 5 bases from J, with 14 bases between. CDR3 length: 14 amino acids. CDR3 loop: CASSVDLGSHEQYF. The CDR3 DNA reads TGTGCCAGCAGCGTTGACTTGGGATCCCACGAGCAGTACTTC.

This rearrangement joins TRBV7-2 to TRBJ1-6; D gene unclear. Trimming cost V 2 bases and J 5 bases, with 13 bases left between them. CDR1 and CDR2 from the germline V gene are SGHTA and FQGNSA. The CDR3 covers 16 residues. The CDR3, as DNA: TGTGCCAGCAGCTTAAGGGCCCGGGGTGATAATTCACCCCTCCACTTT. This gives the protein CASSLRARGDNSPLHF. Full variable domain (remainder filled in from reference TRBV7-2 and TRBJ1-6): GAGVSQSPSNKVTEKGKDVELRCDPISGHTALYWYRQSLGQGLEFLIYFQGNSAPDKSGLPSDRFSAERTGGSVSTLTIQRTQQEDSAVYLCASSLRARGDNSPLHFGNGTRLTVT.

The V call is TRBV7-2, the J call TRBJ2-2; 9 positions match TRBD2. Per the germline V gene, CDR1 is SGHTA and CDR2 is FQGNSA. V trimming: 2 bases; J trimming: 8 bases; junction bases outside the gene matches: 6. The length of the CDR3 is 15 residues. CDR3 sequence: CASSLRGGRAGELFF. CDR3 DNA: TGTGCCAGCAGCTTAAGAGGCGGGAGGGCGGGGGAGCTGTTTTTT.

V usage is TRBV3-1 and J usage is TRBJ2-7, with D possibly matching TRBD2 (7 bases). This CDR3 is built from 14 residues. Germline-derived CDR1 and CDR2 are LGHDT and YNNKEL (reference sequence). V was pared by 2 bases and J by 5 bases, with 13 bases between. The CDR3 DNA sequence: TGTGCCAGCAGCCAAAGGGGGGGCGGCGACGAGCAGTACTTC. Protein product: CASSQRGGGDEQYF.

The chain joins TRBV6-1 to TRBJ1-1, with D possibly TRBD1 on 5 matching bases. Deletions cut 1 base from V and 3 bases from J, with 12 bases between. Germline V CDR1 and CDR2: MNHNS, SASEGT. The CDR3 has 15 residues. The CDR3 region is CASSEVTGPDTEAFF. DNA for the CDR3: TGTGCCAGCAGTGAAGTGACGGGACCGGACACTGAAGCTTTCTTT.

This rearrangement joins TRBV29-1 to TRBJ2-7; D is perhaps TRBD1 (6 bases). V lost 4 bases to trimming and J lost 3 bases, with 19 bases between them. CDR1 is SQVTM, CDR2 ANQGSEA, per germline. There are 15 residues in the CDR3. The CDR3 region is CSVVSQGPIYYEQYF. DNA for the CDR3: TGCAGCGTTGTGTCCCAGGGGCCAATTTACTACGAGCAGTACTTC.

This clonotype was picked up many times. The chain is built from TRBV7-9 and TRBJ1-1; tentative D call: TRBD1 (6 bases). V was shortened by 5 bases and J by 1 base, with 14 bases between the two germline ends. Germline V gene sequence: CDR1 SEHNR, CDR2 FQNEAQ (reference sequence). This CDR3 is 15 amino acids long. CDR3 region: CASSSTGRWNTEAFF. Here the CDR3 DNA reads TGTGCCAGCAGCAGTACAGGGCGGTGGAACACTGAAGCTTTCTTT.

The V call is TRBV4-1, the J call TRBJ1-1; maybe TRBD1 (5 bases). Trimming pared 3 bases from V and 9 bases from J, leaving 11 bases between. The germline gives CDR1 MGHRA, CDR2 YSYEKL. The CDR3 has 12 amino acids. As DNA, the CDR3 is TGCGCCAGCAGCCAGAGATCGGGGCAAGCTTTCTTT. Translated: CASSQRSGQAFF.

In this sample, this clonotype turned up many times. The chain employs TRBV19 and TRBJ1-1, with D tentatively TRBD1 (6 bases). CDR1 is LNHDA, CDR2 SQIVND, per germline (reference sequence). Trimming shortened V by 6 bases and J by 7 bases, and 12 bases separated the two germline ends. The CDR3 has 12 amino acids. CDR3 sequence: CASRGGRNEAFF. The CDR3 region has the DNA TGTGCCAGTAGGGGGGGGCGGAATGAAGCTTTCTTT.